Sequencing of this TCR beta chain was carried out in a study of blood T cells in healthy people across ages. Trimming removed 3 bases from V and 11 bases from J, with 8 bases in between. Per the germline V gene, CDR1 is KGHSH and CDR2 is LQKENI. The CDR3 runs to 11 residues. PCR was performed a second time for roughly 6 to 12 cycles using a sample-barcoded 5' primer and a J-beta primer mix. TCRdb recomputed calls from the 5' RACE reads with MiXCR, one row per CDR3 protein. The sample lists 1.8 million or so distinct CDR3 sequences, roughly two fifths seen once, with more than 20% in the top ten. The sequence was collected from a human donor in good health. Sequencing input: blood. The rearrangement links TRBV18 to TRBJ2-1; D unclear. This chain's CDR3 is CASSPLGQQFF. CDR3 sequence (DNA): TGTGCCAGCTCACCGCTCGGACAGCAGTTCTTC.